These 9 T cell receptor beta chains originate from one sample sequenced in a study of cytomegalovirus exposure and HLA in healthy donors. The PCR used 60 Vbeta and 13 Jbeta primers. Profiled with immunoSEQ multiplex PCR; TCRdb holds only in-frame clones, not every one. The sample has fewer than 200,000 clones; about 80% are singletons. The material sequenced was PBMCs. These receptors were obtained from a woman aged 30 to 39 in good health and CMV-seronegative.

This chain uses TRBV6-5 with TRBJ2-7; 9 bases fit TRBD2. The ends lost 6 bases at V and 4 bases at J; junction bases unmatched: 10. Germline CDR1 reads MNHEY; CDR2 reads SVGAGI. This CDR3 contains 15 residues. The DNA for the CDR3 is TGTGCCAGCAGGTTTAGCGGGAGAGGGAGGTACGAGCAGTACTTC. This translates into CASRFSGRGRYEQYF.

This clone was seen more than once but under ten times. The rearrangement joins TRBV28 to TRBJ1-5; D ambiguous. This CDR3 comprises 13 residues. CDR1 MDHEN and CDR2 SYDVKM come from the germline V gene. V dropped 2 bases and J dropped 6 bases, with 8 bases sitting between them. CDR3 DNA sequence: TGTGCCAGCAGTTTAGACGGAGGTCAGCCCCAGCATTTT. Protein: CASSLDGGQPQHF.

The chain carries TRBV7-9 and TRBJ1-1, with D possibly TRBD1 on 5 matching bases. CDR1 and CDR2 (germline): SEHNR, FQNEAQ (reference sequence). The V end lost 1 base, the J end lost 0 bases, and 12 bases lay between the germline ends. The CDR3 totals 16 residues. As DNA, the CDR3 is TGTGCCAGCAGCTTAGGGACACTCCGGATGAACACTGAAGCTTTCTTT. Protein sequence: CASSLGTLRMNTEAFF.

This clone has only one observation. The sample holds other DNA sequences that translate to the same CDR3. This chain uses TRBV6-1 with TRBJ2-1, with a tentative D call TRBD2 (5 bases). V was clipped by 6 bases and J by 3 bases, with 9 bases between them. Germline loops: CDR1 MNHNS, CDR2 SASEGT. This CDR3 comprises 13 residues. Written as DNA, the CDR3 is TGTGCCAGCAGCGAGACTAACTACAATGAGCAGTTCTTC. This encodes CASSETNYNEQFF.

This clone came up a few times. V is TRBV30 and J is TRBJ2-5; no definite D call. Germline V lookup: CDR1 GTSNPN, CDR2 SVGIG (reference sequence). The CDR3 has 14 amino acids. V was cut by 5 bases and J by 1 base, with 14 bases left in between. CDR3 residues: CAWGPAIGQETQYF. The CDR3 DNA follows: TGTGCCTGGGGCCCAGCGATTGGCCAAGAGACCCAGTACTTC.

The J gene is TRBJ1-5, the V gene TRBV27; no clear D gene. V lost 8 bases to trimming and J lost 3 bases, with 26 bases between them. The germline V gene has CDR1 MNHEY and CDR2 SMNVEV (reference sequence). The CDR3 is 18 residues long. CDR3 region: CASHSTQPAAGFNQPQHF. CDR3 nucleotides: TGTGCCAGCCATTCGACACAGCCGGCAGCGGGTTTCAATCAGCCCCAGCATTTT.

In its sample, this clone was seen a few times. The rearrangement links TRBV4-3 to TRBJ2-7; TRBD2 agrees at 9 bases. With 1 base clipped from V and 2 bases from J, the junction kept 6 bases outside the gene matches. The length of the CDR3 is 16 residues. Germline V CDR1 and CDR2: LGHNA, YSLEER. The CDR3: CASSQGLAGGTYEQYF. For the CDR3, the DNA is TGCGCCAGCAGCCAAGGGCTGGCGGGGGGGACCTACGAGCAGTACTTC.

The chain uses TRBV10-3 and TRBJ1-6; 10 bases align to TRBD1. CDR1 is ENHRY, CDR2 SYGVKD, per germline. The ends lost 8 bases at V and 8 bases at J; junction bases unmatched: 3. The length of the CDR3 is 13 residues. The CDR3 loop reads CAIGDRGHSPLHF. CDR3 nucleotides: TGTGCCATCGGGGACAGGGGACATTCACCCCTCCACTTT.

The chain couples TRBV21-1 to TRBJ1-2. TRBV21-1 represents a pseudogene. The CDR3 is made up of 16 amino acids. CDR3 DNA sequence: TGTGCCAGCAGCAAAAGTTTGGAGCCTTCTAACTATGGCTACACCTTC. This translates into CASSKSLEPSNYGYTF.